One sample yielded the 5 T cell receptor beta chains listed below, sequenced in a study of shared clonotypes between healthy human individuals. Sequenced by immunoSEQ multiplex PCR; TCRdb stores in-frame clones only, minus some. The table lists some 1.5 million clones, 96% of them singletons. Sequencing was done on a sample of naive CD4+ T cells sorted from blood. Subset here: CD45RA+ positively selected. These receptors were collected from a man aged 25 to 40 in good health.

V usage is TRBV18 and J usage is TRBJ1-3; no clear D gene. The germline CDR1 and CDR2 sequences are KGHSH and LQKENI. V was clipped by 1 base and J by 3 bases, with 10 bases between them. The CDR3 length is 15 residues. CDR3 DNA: TGTGCCAGCTCACCACAGGGAACTAGTGGAAACACCATATATTTT. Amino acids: CASSPQGTSGNTIYF. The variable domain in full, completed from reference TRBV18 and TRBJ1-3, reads NAGVMQNPRHLVRRRGQEARLRCSPMKGHSHVYWYRQLPEEGLKFMVYLQKENIIDESGMPKERFSAEFPKEGPSILRIQQVVRGDSAAYFCASSPQGTSGNTIYFGEGSWLTVV.

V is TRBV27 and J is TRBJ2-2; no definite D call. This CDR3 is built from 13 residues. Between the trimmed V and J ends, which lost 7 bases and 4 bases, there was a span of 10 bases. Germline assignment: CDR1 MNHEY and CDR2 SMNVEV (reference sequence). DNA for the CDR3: TGTGCCAGCAAGAAGACGGGCACCGGGGAGCTGTTTTTT. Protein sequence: CASKKTGTGELFF.

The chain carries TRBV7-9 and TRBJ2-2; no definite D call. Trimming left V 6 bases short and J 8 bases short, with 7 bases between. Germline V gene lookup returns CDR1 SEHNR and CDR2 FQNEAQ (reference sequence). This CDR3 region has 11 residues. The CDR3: CASSDPGELFF. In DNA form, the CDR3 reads TGTGCCAGCAGTGATCCGGGGGAGCTGTTTTTT.

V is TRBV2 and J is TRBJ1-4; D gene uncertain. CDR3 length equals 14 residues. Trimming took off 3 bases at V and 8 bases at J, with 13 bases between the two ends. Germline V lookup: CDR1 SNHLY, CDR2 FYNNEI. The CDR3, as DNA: TGTGCCAGCAGTGAGGGTCCCCCGGGCGAAAAACTGTTTTTT. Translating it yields CASSEGPPGEKLFF. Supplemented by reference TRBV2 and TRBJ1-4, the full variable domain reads EPEVTQTPSHQVTQMGQEVILRCVPISNHLYFYWYRQILGQKVEFLVSFYNNEISEKSEIFDDQFSVERPDGSNFTLKIRSTKLEDSAMYFCASSEGPPGEKLFFGSGTQLSVL.

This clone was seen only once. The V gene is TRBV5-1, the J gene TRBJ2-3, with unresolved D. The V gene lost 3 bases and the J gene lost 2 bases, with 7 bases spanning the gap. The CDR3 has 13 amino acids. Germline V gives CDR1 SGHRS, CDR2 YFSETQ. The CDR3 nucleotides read TGCGCCAGCAGCTCTTTCCCCACAGATACGCAGTATTTT. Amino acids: CASSSFPTDTQYF.